These 9 T cell receptor beta chains came from one sample sequenced in a study of blood T cell repertoires in COVID-19. The method was immunoSEQ multiplex PCR; TCRdb's version includes in-frame clones alone and lacks a portion of them. The sample has some 110,000 clones; roughly 89% are singletons. The sample was PBMCs or T cells enriched from blood (not recorded which). The receptors come from a young woman who had recovered from COVID-19.

The J gene is TRBJ1-1, the V gene TRBV10-3; the D gene is possibly TRBD1 (6 bases). This CDR3 spans 13 amino acids. In germline, CDR1 is ENHRY, CDR2 SYGVKD. V gave up 7 bases and J gave up 1 base, with 10 bases separating them. The CDR3 bases are TGTGCCATCACCTCGACAGGGAACACTGAAGCTTTCTTT. The encoded protein is CAITSTGNTEAFF.

The V gene is TRBV6-5, the J gene TRBJ2-1; no reliable D call. From germline, CDR1 is MNHEY and CDR2 SVGAGI. The ends were cut back, 6 bases at V and 10 bases at J, with 13 bases in the middle. This CDR3 is 12 amino acids long. The CDR3 loop reads CASSRSRREQFF. CDR3 DNA sequence: TGTGCCAGCAGCCGCTCGAGAAGAGAGCAGTTCTTC.

The J gene is TRBJ2-5, the V gene TRBV5-1; TRBD2 matches at 10 bases. CDR1 is SGHRS, CDR2 YFSETQ, per germline. The CDR3 totals 16 residues. V trimming: 3 bases; J trimming: 4 bases; junction bases outside the gene matches: 9. The DNA for the CDR3 is TGCGCCAGCAGCTGGACGGCTAGCGGGAGTTCAGAGACCCAGTACTTC. Protein sequence: CASSWTASGSSETQYF.

V and J are TRBV7-2 and TRBJ1-1; 8 nucleotides match TRBD1. The CDR3 is 15 amino acids. With V trimmed by 4 bases and J by 2 bases, 6 bases remained unmatched. Germline V gene data show CDR1 as SGHTA and CDR2 as FQGNSA. The DNA of the CDR3 is TGTGCCAGCAGCTGGACAGGGCCCTTAAACACTGAAGCTTTCTTT. Amino acid sequence: CASSWTGPLNTEAFF.

The J gene is TRBJ1-2, the V gene TRBV27; the match to TRBD1 covers 7 bases. Trimming took 5 bases from V and 1 from J; bases not matched to a gene: 13. CDR1 and CDR2 (germline): MNHEY, SMNVEV (reference sequence). The CDR3 totals 17 residues. This CDR3 reads CASSTLRGTDFNYGYTF. The CDR3 nucleotides read TGTGCCAGCAGTACCCTGAGGGGGACAGATTTTAACTATGGCTACACCTTC.

The chain couples TRBV5-1 to TRBJ2-5, with 11 bases identical to TRBD2. Trimming at V came to 4 bases and at J to 3 bases, leaving 5 bases not matched to a gene. Germline V gene sequence: CDR1 SGHRS, CDR2 YFSETQ. The CDR3 is 15 residues long. The CDR3 sequence: CASSGGLAGKETQYF. The CDR3, as DNA: TGCGCCAGCAGCGGAGGACTAGCGGGCAAAGAGACCCAGTACTTC. The full variable domain, completed using reference TRBV5-1 and TRBJ2-5, is KAGVTQTPRYLIKTRGQQVTLSCSPISGHRSVSWYQQTPGQGLQFLFEYFSETQRNKGNFPGRFSGRQFSNSRSEMNVSTLELGDSALYLCASSGGLAGKETQYFGPGTRLLVL.

CDR3 protein: CAISEHSTTVGEKLFF. In DNA form, the CDR3 reads TGTGCCATCAGTGAACATTCAACCACAGTCGGAGAAAAACTGTTTTTT. The rearrangement uses TRBV10-3 and TRBJ1-4; D not certain. CDR1 and CDR2 (germline): ENHRY, SYGVKD. Trimming removed 3 bases from V and 8 bases from J, with 19 bases in between. This CDR3 region has 16 residues.

The table lists this clone with a few counts. The chain is built from TRBV13 and TRBJ1-3, with TRBD1 matching over 9 bases. The CDR3 covers 14 residues. From germline, CDR1 is PRHDT and CDR2 FYEKMQ (reference sequence). The J segment lost 2 bases and the V segment lost 6 bases, leaving 2 bases of the junction unmatched. The CDR3 nucleotides are TGTGCCAGCAGGCGGACAGGGGCTGGAAACACCATATATTTT. It translates to CASRRTGAGNTIYF.

The rearrangement links TRBV27 to TRBJ2-1; the match to TRBD2 covers 10 bases. The CDR3 totals 15 residues. Germline V lookup: CDR1 MNHEY, CDR2 SMNVEV (reference sequence). After removal of 4 bases from V and 1 base from J, the junction contained 1 base not matched to a gene. The CDR3 sequence is CASSSTSGSYNEQFF. The CDR3 coding sequence is TGTGCCAGCAGTTCGACTAGCGGGTCCTACAATGAGCAGTTCTTC.